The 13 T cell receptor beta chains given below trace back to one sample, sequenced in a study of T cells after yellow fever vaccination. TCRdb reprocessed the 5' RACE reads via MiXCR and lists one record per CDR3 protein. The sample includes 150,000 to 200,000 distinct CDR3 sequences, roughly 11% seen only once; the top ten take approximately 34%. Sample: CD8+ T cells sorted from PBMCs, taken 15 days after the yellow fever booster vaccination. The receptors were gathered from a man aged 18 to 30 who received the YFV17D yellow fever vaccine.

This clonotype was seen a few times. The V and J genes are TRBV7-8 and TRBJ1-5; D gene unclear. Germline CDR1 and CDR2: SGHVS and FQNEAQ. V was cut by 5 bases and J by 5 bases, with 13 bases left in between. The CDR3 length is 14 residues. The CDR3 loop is CASSAAGWDQPQHF. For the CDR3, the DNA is TGTGCCAGCAGCGCCGCAGGTTGGGATCAGCCCCAGCATTTT.

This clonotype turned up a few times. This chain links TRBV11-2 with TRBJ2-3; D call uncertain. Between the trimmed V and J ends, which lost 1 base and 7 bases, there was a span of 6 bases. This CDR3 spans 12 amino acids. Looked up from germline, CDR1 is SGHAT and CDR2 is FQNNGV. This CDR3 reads CASSLGGYTQYF. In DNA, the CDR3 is TGTGCCAGCAGCTTAGGAGGATATACGCAGTATTTT.

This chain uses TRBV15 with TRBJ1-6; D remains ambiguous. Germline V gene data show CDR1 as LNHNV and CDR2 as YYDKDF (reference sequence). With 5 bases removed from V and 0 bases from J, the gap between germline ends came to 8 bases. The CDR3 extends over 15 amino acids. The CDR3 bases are TGTGCCACCAGCCAAAAGAGCTCCTATAATTCACCCCTCCACTTT. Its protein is CATSQKSSYNSPLHF. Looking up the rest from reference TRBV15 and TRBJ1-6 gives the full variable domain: DAMVIQNPRYQVTQFGKPVTLSCSQTLNHNVMYWYQQKSSQAPKLLFHYYDKDFNNEADTPDNFQSRRPNTSFCFLDIRSPGLGDTAMYLCATSQKSSYNSPLHFGNGTRLTVT.

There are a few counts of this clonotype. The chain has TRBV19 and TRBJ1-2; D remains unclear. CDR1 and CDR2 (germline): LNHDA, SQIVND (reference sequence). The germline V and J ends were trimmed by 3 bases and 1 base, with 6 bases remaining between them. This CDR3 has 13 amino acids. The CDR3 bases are TGTGCCAGTAGTATCAACAGTAACTATGGCTACACCTTC. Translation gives CASSINSNYGYTF. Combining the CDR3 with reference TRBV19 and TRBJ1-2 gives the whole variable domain DGGITQSPKYLFRKEGQNVTLSCEQNLNHDAMYWYRQDPGQGLRLIYYSQIVNDFQKGDIAEGYSVSREKKESFPLTVTSAQKNPTAFYLCASSINSNYGYTFGSGTRLTVV.

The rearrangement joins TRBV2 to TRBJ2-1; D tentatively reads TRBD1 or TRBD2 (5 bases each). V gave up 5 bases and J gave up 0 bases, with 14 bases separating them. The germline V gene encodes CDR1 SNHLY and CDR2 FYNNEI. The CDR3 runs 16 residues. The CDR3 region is CASSRSEGSSYNEQFF. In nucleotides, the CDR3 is TGTGCCAGCAGTCGTAGCGAGGGGAGCTCCTACAATGAGCAGTTCTTC.

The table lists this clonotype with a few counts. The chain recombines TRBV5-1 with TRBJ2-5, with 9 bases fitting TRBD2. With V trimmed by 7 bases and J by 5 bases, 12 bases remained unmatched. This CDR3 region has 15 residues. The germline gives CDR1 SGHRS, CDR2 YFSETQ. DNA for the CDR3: TGCGCCAGCGCTCCAGTAGCGGGGGAGAGGGAGACCCAGTACTTC. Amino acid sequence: CASAPVAGERETQYF.

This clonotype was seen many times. The CDR3 nucleotides read TGCAGTGCTAGGGAGGGGCTAGCACCCTACGAGCAGTACTTC. This sequence encodes CSAREGLAPYEQYF. This rearrangement joins TRBV20-1 to TRBJ2-7, with a tentative D call TRBD2 (6 bases). V lost 3 bases and J 2 bases, leaving 14 bases between the germline ends. Germline V lookup: CDR1 DFQATT, CDR2 SNEGSKA (reference sequence). The CDR3 is made up of 14 amino acids.

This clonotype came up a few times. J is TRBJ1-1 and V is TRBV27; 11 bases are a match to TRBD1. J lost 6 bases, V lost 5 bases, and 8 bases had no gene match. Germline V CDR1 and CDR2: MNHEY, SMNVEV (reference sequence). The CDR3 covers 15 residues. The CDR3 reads CASSDRDRGMSEAFF. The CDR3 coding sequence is TGTGCCAGCAGTGACCGGGACAGGGGGATGTCTGAAGCTTTCTTT.

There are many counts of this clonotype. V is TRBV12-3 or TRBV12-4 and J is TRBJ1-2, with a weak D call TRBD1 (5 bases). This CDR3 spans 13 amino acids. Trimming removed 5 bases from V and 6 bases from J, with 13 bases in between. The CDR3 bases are TGTGCCAGCAGTCCTGGGGGTGGGCATGGCTACACCTTC. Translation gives CASSPGGGHGYTF.

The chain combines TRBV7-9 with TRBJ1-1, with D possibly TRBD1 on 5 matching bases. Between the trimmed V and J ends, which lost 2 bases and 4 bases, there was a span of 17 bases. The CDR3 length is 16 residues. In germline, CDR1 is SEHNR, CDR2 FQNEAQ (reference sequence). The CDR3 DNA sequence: TGTGCCAGCAGCTTATTCTCCTCCCCCGGGGGCACTGAAGCTTTCTTT. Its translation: CASSLFSSPGGTEAFF.

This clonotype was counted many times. The CDR3 DNA sequence: TGTGCCAGCAGCCCCGGGGGGGTAGCTAACTATGGCTACACCTTC. This sequence encodes CASSPGGVANYGYTF. The chain uses TRBV7-6 and TRBJ1-2; TRBD1 is a possible D gene (5 bases). CDR3 size: 15 residues. The germline V and J ends were trimmed by 5 bases and 0 bases, with 13 bases remaining between them. Germline V CDR1 and CDR2: SGHVS, FNYEAQ.

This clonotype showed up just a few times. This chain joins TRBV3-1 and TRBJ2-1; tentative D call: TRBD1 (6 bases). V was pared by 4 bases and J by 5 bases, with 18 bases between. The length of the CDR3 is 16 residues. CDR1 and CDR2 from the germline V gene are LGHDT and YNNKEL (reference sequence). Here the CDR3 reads CASSPGHYLSDNEQFF. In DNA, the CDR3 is TGTGCCAGCAGCCCGGGACACTACCTTTCCGACAATGAGCAGTTCTTC.

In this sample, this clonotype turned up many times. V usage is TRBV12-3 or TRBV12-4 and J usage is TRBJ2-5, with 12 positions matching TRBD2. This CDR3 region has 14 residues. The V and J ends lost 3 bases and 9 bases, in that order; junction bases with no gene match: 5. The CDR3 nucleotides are TGTGCCAGCAGTTTTGGTCCTAGCGGGGGGGCCCAGTACTTC. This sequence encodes CASSFGPSGGAQYF.